The clone carrying this T cell receptor (beta chain) occurred many times. The antigen is not known. The length of the CDR3 is 18 residues. Germline V lookup: CDR1 SGHTS, CDR2 YDEGEE. V gave up 2 bases and J gave up 0 bases; unmatched junction bases: 9. These data are taken from a study of T cells in Graves' hyperthyroidism and ophthalmopathy. Study information: The initial diagnosis was the point when peripheral blood was collected, ahead of any treatment.

What was amplified from RNA transcripts were TCR beta CDR3 regions. Researchers ran a first-round RT-PCR on the TCR CDR3 using the HTBI primer set. MiXCR, applied by TCRdb to the multiplex PCR reads, yields one record per CDR3 protein. Seen here are hundreds of thousands of distinct CDR3 sequences, under 25% observed once, and the top ten hold 30% to 40%. Study conclusions and caveats: The model anticipated ophthalmopathy a median about 7 months pre-onset.

In the ophthalmopathy cohort, Clinical Activity Score was at least 3, NOSPECS grade at least 4, and duration under 3 months. Clinical symptoms, serum thyroxine and TRAb, thyroid ultrasound and orbital computed tomography were used for the diagnoses. The sequence was collected from a man aged 25 to 45 with Graves' ophthalmopathy. The sequencing sample was made of blood. The chain combines TRBV5-8 with TRBJ2-1; 9 bases agree with TRBD2. The DNA of the CDR3 is TGTGCCAGCAGCTTCTACCCCCTTAGCGGGAGCTCCTACAATGAGCAGTTCTTC. Translation gives CASSFYPLSGSSYNEQFF.